This TCR beta chain is from a study of neurological immune-mediated disorders. Germline lookup yields CDR1 SGHTA and CDR2 FQGNSA. The CDR3 length is 15 residues. The table lists this clonotype with many counts. Germline is not matched at one junction end, which may reflect a read error. By 5'RACE with 10-nucleotide random UMIs, the cDNA was made. TCRdb redid the calling of the 5' RACE reads with MiXCR, one entry per CDR3 protein. The table includes tens of thousands of distinct CDR3 sequences, 10% to 12% detected once. The chain recombines TRBV7-2 with TRBJ2-2, with 9 bases that match TRBD2. The sequenced sample consisted of PBMCs. The source is a man in his sixties in good health. CDR3 region: CVSSFGLAGTGELFF. In DNA form, the CDR3 reads TGTGTCAGCAGCTTCGGGCTAGCGGGGACCGGGGAGCTGTTTTTT.